The clone carrying this T cell receptor beta chain was recorded at least ten times. Its antigen is currently unknown. The CDR3 loop spans 16 amino acids. The germline V and J ends were trimmed by 3 bases and 0 bases, with 12 bases remaining between them. Per the germline V gene, CDR1 is PRHDT and CDR2 is FYEKMQ (reference sequence). This record comes from a study of spatial heterogeneity in lung cancer. General observations from the study: Tallies of expanded TCRs, which were sorted into ubiquitous and regional groups, correlated with counts of ubiquitous and regional nonsynonymous mutations, respectively. Tumor mutation count correlated with how many alpha and beta TCRs expanded intratumorally.

Each CDR3 protein is one row after TCRdb ran MiXCR on the 5' RACE reads. This table holds around 100,000 distinct CDR3 sequences, 4.4% found once. Time point noted: sample taken at primary tumor resection. Whole RNA was taken from tumor, nontumor lung or frozen PBMC; it was then sequenced unsorted. The sequence derives from a male donor with early-stage non-small cell lung cancer. This material consisted of lung tumor tissue, taken at surgery. The V and J genes are TRBV13 and TRBJ1-3, with D uncertain. The CDR3 is CASSFGAGRSGNTIYF. Here the CDR3 DNA reads TGTGCCAGCAGCTTTGGTGCCGGCCGCTCTGGAAACACCATATATTTT. Variable domain in full (rest from reference TRBV13 and TRBJ1-3): AAGVIQSPRHLIKEKRETATLKCYPIPRHDTVYWYQQGPGQDPQFLISFYEKMQSDKGSIPDRFSAQQFSDYHSELNMSSLELGDSALYFCASSFGAGRSGNTIYFGEGSWLTVV.